This passage covers 9 T cell receptor beta chains from one sample sequenced in a study of CD8+ T cells in alopecia areata. Treatment defined: oral pan-JAK inhibitor, 5-10 mg twice daily. In each case, RNA was isolated and then reverse transcribed into cDNA as the sequencing template. Clones were read by immunoSEQ multiplex PCR, and TCRdb kept only the in-frame ones, dropping some. This table has more than 110,000 clones, 45% to 65% appearing once. The sequences come from CD8+ T cells sorted from blood, collected at week 4, from a patient treated with tofacitinib. These receptors all stem from a human donor with alopecia areata.

This clone was recorded once. At one boundary the junction diverges from the germline segment, which might be a read error. The gene calls are TRBV29-1 and TRBJ1-2; D is unclear. The CDR3 spans 11 residues. Germline V gene lookup returns CDR1 SQVTM and CDR2 ANQGSEA. The CDR3 coding sequence is TGCAGCGTTGTGTCGGACTATGGCCACACCTTC. Its protein is CSVVSDYGHTF. Supplemented by reference TRBV29-1 and TRBJ1-2, the full variable domain reads SAVISQKPSRDICQRGTSLTIQCQVDSQVTMMFWYRQQPGQSLTLIATANQGSEATYESGFVIDKFPISRPNLTFSTLTVSNMSPEDSSIYLCSVVSDYGHTFGSGTRLTVV.

The J gene is TRBJ2-7, the V gene TRBV4-3; possible D gene TRBD1, 5 bases. This CDR3 has 15 amino acids. Trimming left V 1 base short and J 2 bases short, with 12 bases between. Germline loops: CDR1 LGHNA, CDR2 YSLEER. The CDR3 region has the DNA TGCGCCAGCAGCCAAGCGCAGGGCCCCACCTACGAGCAGTACTTC. This translates into CASSQAQGPTYEQYF.

In this sample, this clone turned up a few times. The chain is built from TRBV27 and TRBJ1-5, with a weak D call TRBD1 (6 bases). Trimming stripped 5 bases from V and 0 bases from J, with 14 bases between. The CDR3 covers 16 residues. Germline CDR1 reads MNHEY; CDR2 reads SMNVEV (reference sequence). CDR3 amino acids: CASSPSRGDSNQPQHF. DNA for the CDR3: TGTGCCAGCAGTCCGAGCAGGGGAGATAGCAATCAGCCCCAGCATTTT.

The chain uses TRBV4-3 and TRBJ2-2, with D perhaps TRBD1 (6 bases). V lost 4 bases, J lost 7 bases, and 19 bases lay in between. From germline, CDR1 is LGHNA and CDR2 YSLEER. CDR3 length equals 16 residues. The CDR3 DNA is TGCGCCAGCAGCCGGATGATGTCAGGGGAAATCGGGGAGCTGTTTTTT. Encoded protein: CASSRMMSGEIGELFF.

The chain employs TRBV10-3 and TRBJ1-1; 9 bases are a match to TRBD1. V was clipped by 4 bases and J by 0 bases; unmatched bases: 6. Germline V gives CDR1 ENHRY, CDR2 SYGVKD. This CDR3 is built from 16 residues. CDR3 sequence reads: CAISVWDRVMNTEAFF. The CDR3 DNA reads as TGTGCCATCAGTGTCTGGGACAGGGTTATGAACACTGAAGCTTTCTTT.

This clone was detected only once. The chain combines TRBV6-4 with TRBJ2-6; 9 nucleotides match TRBD1. The CDR3 consists of 16 residues. V shed 5 bases, J shed 1 base, and the junction held 3 bases outside the gene matches. Germline CDR1 is MRHNA and CDR2 is SNTAGT. CDR3: CASSPGTGSGANVLTF. CDR3 in DNA: TGTGCCAGCAGTCCCGGGACAGGGTCTGGGGCCAACGTCCTGACTTTC.

The rearrangement links TRBV5-1 to TRBJ1-1; D not resolved. CDR1 and CDR2 (germline): SGHRS, YFSETQ. The CDR3 length is 12 residues. The ends were cut back, 3 bases at V and 5 bases at J, with 8 bases in the middle. This chain's CDR3 is CASSSGRTEAFF. The CDR3 DNA follows: TGCGCCAGCAGCTCGGGTCGAACTGAAGCTTTCTTT.

V usage is TRBV4-2 and J usage is TRBJ2-5; D possibly uses TRBD1 or TRBD2 (5 bases each). Germline CDR1 is LGHNA and CDR2 is YNFKEQ. The CDR3 totals 18 residues. Trimming cost V 1 base and J 1 base, with 19 bases left between them. The CDR3 region is CASSQVIFGPGRQETQYF. CDR3 bases: TGTGCCAGCAGCCAAGTTATCTTCGGCCCGGGGCGCCAAGAGACCCAGTACTTC.

V is TRBV30 and J is TRBJ1-1, with D maybe TRBD1 (5 bases). V lost 4 bases to trimming and J lost 0 bases, with 18 bases between them. Germline V CDR1 and CDR2: GTSNPN, SVGIG (reference sequence). The CDR3 is made up of 16 amino acids. The CDR3 DNA is TGTGCCTGGACATCGAGGGGCCATTCTATGAACACTGAAGCTTTCTTT. Its translation: CAWTSRGHSMNTEAFF.